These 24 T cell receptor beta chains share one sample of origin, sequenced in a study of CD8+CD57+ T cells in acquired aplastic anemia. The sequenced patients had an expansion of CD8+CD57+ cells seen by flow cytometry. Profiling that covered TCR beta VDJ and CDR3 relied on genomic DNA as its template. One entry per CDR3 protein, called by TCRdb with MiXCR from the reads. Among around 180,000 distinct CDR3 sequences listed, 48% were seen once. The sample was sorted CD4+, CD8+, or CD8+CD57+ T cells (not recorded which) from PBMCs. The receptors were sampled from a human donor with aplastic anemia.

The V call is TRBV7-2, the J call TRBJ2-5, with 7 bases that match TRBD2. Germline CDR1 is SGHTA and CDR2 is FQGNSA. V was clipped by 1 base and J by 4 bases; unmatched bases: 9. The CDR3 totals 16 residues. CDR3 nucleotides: TGTGCCAGCAGCTTAGAGGGAGGGGTGGCGGCAGAGACCCAGTACTTC. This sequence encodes CASSLEGGVAAETQYF.

The CDR3 sequence: CASSLKLAGVETQYF. The CDR3 region has the DNA TGTGCCAGCAGCTTGAAACTAGCGGGGGTAGAGACCCAGTACTTC. This chain joins TRBV5-4 and TRBJ2-7, with 11 nucleotides matching TRBD2. The J call may be faulty, since TRBJ2-5 better matches the DNA end. In germline, CDR1 is SGHNT, CDR2 YYREEE (reference sequence). The CDR3 sequence is 15 residues long.

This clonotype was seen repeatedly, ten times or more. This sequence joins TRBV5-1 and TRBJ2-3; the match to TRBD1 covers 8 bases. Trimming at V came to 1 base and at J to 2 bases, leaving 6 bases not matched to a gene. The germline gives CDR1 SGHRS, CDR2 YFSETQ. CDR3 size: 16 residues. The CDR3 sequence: CASSLTTGANTDTQYF. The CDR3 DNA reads TGCGCCAGCAGCTTGACGACAGGGGCGAACACAGATACGCAGTATTTT.

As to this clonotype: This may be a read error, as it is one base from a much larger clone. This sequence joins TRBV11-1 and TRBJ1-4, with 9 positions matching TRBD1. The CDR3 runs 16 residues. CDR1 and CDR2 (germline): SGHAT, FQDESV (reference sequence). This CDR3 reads CASSVATGGGRVKLFF. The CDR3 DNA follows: TGTGCCAGCAGCGTAGCTACAGGGGGCGGAAGGGTAAAACTGTTTTTT.

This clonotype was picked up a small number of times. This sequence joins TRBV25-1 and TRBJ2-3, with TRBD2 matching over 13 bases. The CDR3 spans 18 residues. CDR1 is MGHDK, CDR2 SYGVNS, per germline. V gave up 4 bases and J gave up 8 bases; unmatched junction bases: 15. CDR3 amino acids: CASSALGRLAGGLGTQYF. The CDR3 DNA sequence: TGTGCCAGCAGTGCCCTGGGCCGACTAGCGGGGGGTCTGGGTACGCAGTATTTT.

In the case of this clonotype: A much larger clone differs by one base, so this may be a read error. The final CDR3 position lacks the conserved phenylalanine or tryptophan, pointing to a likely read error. The CDR3 DNA sequence: TGTGCCAGCAGCTTTAAGGGGAGAAACCAAGAGACCCAGTACCTC. As protein: CASSFKGRNQETQYL. The J gene is TRBJ2-5, the V gene TRBV5-4; D is perhaps TRBD1 or TRBD2 (5 bases each). The CDR3 is 15 amino acids. CDR1 SGHNT and CDR2 YYREEE come from the germline V gene (reference sequence). The V gene lost 2 bases and the J gene lost 0 bases, with 11 bases spanning the gap.

In DNA, the CDR3 is TGTGCCAGCAGTTCAGGGGGCTATGGGAACACCGGGGAGCTGTTTTTT. Its protein is CASSSGGYGNTGELFF. The rearrangement links TRBV11-1 to TRBJ2-2, with TRBD1 identical over 8 bases. The germline gives CDR1 SGHAT, CDR2 FQDESV (reference sequence). This CDR3 spans 16 amino acids. The J segment lost 1 base and the V segment lost 6 bases, leaving 7 bases of the junction unmatched.

The CDR3 loop reads CASSRGGRAAGNTIYF. CDR3 nucleotides: TGTGCCAGCAGCCGAGGGGGGAGGGCAGCCGGAAACACCATATATTTT. This chain connects TRBV11-1 to TRBJ1-3, with a possible D match to TRBD1 (6 bases). Germline V gene data show CDR1 as SGHAT and CDR2 as FQDESV (reference sequence). The CDR3 spans 16 residues. The V end lost 5 bases, the J end lost 4 bases, and 18 bases lay between the germline ends.

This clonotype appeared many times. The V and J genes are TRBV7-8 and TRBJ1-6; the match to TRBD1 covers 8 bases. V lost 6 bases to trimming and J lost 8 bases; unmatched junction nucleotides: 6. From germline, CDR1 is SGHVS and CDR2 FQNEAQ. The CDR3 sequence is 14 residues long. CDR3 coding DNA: TGTGCCAGCAGTTCAGGACAGGGAGATTCACCCCTCCACTTT. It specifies CASSSGQGDSPLHF. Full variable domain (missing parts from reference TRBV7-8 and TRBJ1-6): GAGVSQSPRYKVAKRGQDVALRCDPISGHVSLFWYQQALGQGPEFLTYFQNEAQLDKSGLPSDRFFAERPEGSVSTLKIQRTQQEDSAVYLCASSSGQGDSPLHFGNGTRLTVT.

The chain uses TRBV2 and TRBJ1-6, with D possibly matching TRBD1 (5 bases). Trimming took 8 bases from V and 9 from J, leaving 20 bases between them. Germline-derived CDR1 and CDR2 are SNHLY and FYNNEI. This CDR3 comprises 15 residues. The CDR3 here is CASGPRQGDISPLHF. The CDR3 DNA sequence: TGTGCCAGCGGACCCAGGCAAGGGGATATTTCACCCCTCCACTTT.

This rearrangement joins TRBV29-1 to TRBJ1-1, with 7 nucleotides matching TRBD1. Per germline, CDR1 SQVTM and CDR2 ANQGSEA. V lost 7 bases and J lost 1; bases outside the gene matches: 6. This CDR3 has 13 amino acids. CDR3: CSGQTGRNTEAFF. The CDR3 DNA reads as TGCAGCGGCCAGACAGGGAGGAACACTGAAGCTTTCTTT. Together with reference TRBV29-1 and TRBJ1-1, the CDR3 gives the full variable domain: SAVISQKPSRDICQRGTSLTIQCQVDSQVTMMFWYRQQPGQSLTLIATANQGSEATYESGFVIDKFPISRPNLTFSTLTVSNMSPEDSSIYLCSGQTGRNTEAFFGQGTRLTVV.

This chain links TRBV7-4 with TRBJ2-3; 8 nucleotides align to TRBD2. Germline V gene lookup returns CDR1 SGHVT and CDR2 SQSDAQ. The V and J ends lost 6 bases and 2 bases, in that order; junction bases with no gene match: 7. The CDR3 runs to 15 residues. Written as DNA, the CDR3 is TGTGCCAGCAGTCGGGCTAGCGGGTCCACAGATACGCAGTATTTT. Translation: CASSRASGSTDTQYF. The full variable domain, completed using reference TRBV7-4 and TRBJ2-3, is GAGVSQSPRYKVAKRGRDVALRCDSISGHVTLYWYRQTLGQGSEVLTYSQSDAQRDKSGRPSGRFSAERPERSVSTLKIQRTEQGDSAVYLCASSRASGSTDTQYFGPGTRLTVL.

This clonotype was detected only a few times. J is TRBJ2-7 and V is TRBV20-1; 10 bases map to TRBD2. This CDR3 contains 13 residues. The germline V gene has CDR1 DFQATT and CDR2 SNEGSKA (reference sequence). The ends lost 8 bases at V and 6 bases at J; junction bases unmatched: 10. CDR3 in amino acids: CSQGLAMTGEQYF. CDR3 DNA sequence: TGCAGTCAGGGACTAGCGATGACTGGCGAGCAGTACTTC.

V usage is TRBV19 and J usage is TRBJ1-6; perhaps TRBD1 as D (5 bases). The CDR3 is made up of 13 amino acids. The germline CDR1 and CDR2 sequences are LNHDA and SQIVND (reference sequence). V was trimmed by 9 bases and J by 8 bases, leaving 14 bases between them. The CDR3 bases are TGTGCCAGCGGCCAGGGCAACTATTCACCCCTCCACTTT. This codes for CASGQGNYSPLHF.

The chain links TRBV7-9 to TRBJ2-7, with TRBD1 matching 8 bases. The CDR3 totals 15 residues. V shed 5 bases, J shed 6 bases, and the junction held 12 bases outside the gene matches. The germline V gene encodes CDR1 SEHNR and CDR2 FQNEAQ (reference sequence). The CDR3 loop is CASSTTGTGGIEQYF. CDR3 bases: TGTGCCAGCAGCACCACCGGGACAGGCGGAATCGAGCAGTACTTC.

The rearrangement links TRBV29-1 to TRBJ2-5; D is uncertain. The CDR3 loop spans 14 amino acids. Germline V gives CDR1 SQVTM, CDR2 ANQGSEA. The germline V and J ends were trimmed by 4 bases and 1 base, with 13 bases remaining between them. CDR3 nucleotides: TGCAGCGTTGGTACTACAGCAGTCCAAGAGACCCAGTACTTC. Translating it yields CSVGTTAVQETQYF.

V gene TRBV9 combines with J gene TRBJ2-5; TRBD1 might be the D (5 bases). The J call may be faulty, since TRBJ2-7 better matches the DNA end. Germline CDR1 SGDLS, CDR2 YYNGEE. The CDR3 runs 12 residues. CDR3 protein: CANRNCSYEQYF. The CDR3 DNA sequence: TGTGCCAACAGGAATTGCTCCTACGAGCAGTACTTC.

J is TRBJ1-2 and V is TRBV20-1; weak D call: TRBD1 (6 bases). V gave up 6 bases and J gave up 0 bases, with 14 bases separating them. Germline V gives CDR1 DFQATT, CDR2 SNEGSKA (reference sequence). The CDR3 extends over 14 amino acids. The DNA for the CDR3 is TGCAGTGCACCGGACAGTCTCGCTAACTATGGCTACACCTTC. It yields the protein CSAPDSLANYGYTF.

The CDR3 DNA reads as TGTGCCAGCAGTGAAAACAGCGCGCTGGTAAAACTGTTTTTT. Translation: CASSENSALVKLFF. V usage is TRBV25-1 and J usage is TRBJ1-4; no clear D gene. Germline-derived CDR1 and CDR2 are MGHDK and SYGVNS. V was clipped by 2 bases and J by 10 bases, with 14 bases between them. The CDR3 consists of 14 residues.

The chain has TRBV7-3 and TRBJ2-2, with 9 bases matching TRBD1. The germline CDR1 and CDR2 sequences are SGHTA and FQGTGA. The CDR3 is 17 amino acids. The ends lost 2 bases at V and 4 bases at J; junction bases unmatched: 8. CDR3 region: CASSLASGTGRTGELFF. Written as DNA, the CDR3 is TGTGCCAGCAGCTTAGCTTCCGGGACAGGGCGCACCGGGGAGCTGTTTTTT.

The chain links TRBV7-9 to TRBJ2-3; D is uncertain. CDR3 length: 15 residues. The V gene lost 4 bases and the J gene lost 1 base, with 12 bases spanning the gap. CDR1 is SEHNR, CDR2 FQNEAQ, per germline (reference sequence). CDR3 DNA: TGTGCCAGCAGCTCGACCGGATCGGGCACAGATACGCAGTATTTT. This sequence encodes CASSSTGSGTDTQYF.

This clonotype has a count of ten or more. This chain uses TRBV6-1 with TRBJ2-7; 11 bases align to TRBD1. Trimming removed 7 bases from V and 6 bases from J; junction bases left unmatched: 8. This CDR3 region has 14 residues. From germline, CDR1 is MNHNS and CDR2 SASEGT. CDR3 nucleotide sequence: TGTGCCAGCAAGGGGACAGGGGGTCTTCGCGAGCAGTACTTC. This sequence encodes CASKGTGGLREQYF.

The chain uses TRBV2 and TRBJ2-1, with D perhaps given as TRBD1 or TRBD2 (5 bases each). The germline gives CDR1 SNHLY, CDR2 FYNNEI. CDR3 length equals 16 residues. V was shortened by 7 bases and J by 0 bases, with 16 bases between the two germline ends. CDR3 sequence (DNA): TGTGCCAGCAACCCTGGGACCACGAGCTCCTACAATGAGCAGTTCTTC. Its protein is CASNPGTTSSYNEQFF.

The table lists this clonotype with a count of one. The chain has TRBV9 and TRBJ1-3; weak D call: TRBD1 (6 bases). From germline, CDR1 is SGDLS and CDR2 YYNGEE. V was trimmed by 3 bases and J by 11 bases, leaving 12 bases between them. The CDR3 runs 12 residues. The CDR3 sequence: CASSGGLAPIYF. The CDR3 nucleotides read TGTGCCAGCAGCGGGGGGCTCGCCCCCATATATTTT.